This record covers a single T cell receptor (beta chain). The target antigen is unknown. Sequencing used immunoSEQ multiplex PCR; TCRdb keeps in-frame clones, though not all of them. The table lists roughly 520,000 clones, about 96% of them singletons, with about 0.059% in the top ten. This CDR3 spans 14 amino acids. Germline V CDR1 and CDR2: MNHEY, SVGAGI. The V and J ends lost 6 bases and 2 bases respectively, with 13 bases between them. This sample was included in a study of shared clonotypes between healthy human individuals. Study background: Researchers assigned three CD4 naive, three CD4 memory, two CD8 naive and one CD8 memory plate to each donor.

General observations from the study: Clonotype sharing across donors was expected to vary with sequencing depth. Large sequencing depth failed to make sorted-subset sequencing complete, rarefaction showed. The small donor group covered limited genetic and exposure diversity.

The chain carries TRBV6-5 and TRBJ1-2, with D maybe TRBD1 (6 bases). The TCR originated in a woman aged 30 to 39 in good health. The sample comprised naive CD4+ T cells sorted from blood. Stated subset: CD45RA+ positively selected. In DNA, the CDR3 is TGTGCCAGCAGGGAGACAGGCACGAACTATGGCTACACCTTC. It is translated as CASRETGTNYGYTF.